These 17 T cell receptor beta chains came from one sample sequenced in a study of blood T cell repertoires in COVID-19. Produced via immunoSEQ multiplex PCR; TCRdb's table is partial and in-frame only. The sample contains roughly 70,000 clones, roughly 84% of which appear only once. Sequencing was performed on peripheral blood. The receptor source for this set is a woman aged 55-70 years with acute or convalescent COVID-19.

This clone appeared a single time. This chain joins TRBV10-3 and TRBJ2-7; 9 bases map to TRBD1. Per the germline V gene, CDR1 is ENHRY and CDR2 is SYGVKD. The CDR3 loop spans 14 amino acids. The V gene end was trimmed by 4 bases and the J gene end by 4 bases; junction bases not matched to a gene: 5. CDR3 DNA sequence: TGTGCCATCAGTGCTGGGACAGGGCTATACGAGCAGTACTTC. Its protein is CAISAGTGLYEQYF.

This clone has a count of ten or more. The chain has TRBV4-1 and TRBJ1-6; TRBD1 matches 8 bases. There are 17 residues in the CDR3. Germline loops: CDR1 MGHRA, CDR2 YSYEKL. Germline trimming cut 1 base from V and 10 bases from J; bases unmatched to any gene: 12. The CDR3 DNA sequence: TGCGCCAGCAGCCAAGCCTCCGGACAGGGCTTCGGATCACCCCTCCACTTT. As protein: CASSQASGQGFGSPLHF.

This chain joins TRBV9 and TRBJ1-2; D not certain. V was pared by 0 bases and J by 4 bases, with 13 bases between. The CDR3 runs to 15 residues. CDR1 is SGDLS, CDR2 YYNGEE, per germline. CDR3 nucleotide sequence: TGTGCCAGCAGCGTAGGGGCTTTGTACACCTATGGCTACACCTTC. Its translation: CASSVGALYTYGYTF.

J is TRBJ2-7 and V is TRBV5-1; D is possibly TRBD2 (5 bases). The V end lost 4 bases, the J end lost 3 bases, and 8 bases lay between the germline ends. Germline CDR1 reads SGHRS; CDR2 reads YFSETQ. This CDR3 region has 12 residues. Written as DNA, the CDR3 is TGCGCCAGCAGCACCGGGAACTACGAGCAGTACTTC. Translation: CASSTGNYEQYF.

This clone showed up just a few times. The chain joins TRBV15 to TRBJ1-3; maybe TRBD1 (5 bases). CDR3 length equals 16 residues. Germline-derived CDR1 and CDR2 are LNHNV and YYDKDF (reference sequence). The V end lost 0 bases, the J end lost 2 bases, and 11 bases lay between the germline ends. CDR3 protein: CATSRDSTETGNTIYF. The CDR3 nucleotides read TGTGCCACCAGCAGAGATTCGACAGAGACTGGAAACACCATATATTTT.

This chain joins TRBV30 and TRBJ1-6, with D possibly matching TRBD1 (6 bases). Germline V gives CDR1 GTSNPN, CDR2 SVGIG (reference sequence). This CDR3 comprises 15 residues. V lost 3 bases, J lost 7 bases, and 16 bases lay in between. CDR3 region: CAWRRTETSNSPLHF. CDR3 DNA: TGTGCCTGGAGGCGGACAGAAACTTCAAATTCACCCCTCCACTTT.

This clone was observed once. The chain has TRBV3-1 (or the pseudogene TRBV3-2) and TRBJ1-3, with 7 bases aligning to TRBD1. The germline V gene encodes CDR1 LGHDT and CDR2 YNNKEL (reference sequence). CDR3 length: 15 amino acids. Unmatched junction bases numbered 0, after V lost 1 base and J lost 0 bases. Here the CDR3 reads CASSQGDSSGNTIYF. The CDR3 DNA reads TGTGCCAGCAGCCAAGGGGACAGCTCTGGAAACACCATATATTTT.

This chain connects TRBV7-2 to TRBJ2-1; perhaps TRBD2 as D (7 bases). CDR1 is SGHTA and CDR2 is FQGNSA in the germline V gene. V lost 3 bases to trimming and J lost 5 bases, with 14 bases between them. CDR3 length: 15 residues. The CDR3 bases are TGTGCCAGCAGCTTGGGGGGGCGGCGAGACAATGAGCAGTTCTTC. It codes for CASSLGGRRDNEQFF.

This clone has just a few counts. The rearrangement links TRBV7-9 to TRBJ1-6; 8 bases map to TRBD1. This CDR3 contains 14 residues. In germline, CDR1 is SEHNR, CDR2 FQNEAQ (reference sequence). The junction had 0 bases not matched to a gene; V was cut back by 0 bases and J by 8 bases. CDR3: CASSLARGHSPLHF. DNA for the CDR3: TGTGCCAGCAGCTTAGCCAGGGGGCATTCACCCCTCCACTTT.

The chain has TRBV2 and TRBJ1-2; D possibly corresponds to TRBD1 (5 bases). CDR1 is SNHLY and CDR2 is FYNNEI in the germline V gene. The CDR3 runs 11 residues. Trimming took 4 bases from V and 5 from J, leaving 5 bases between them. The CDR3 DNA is TGTGCCAGCAGTGGACAGTATGGCTACACCTTC. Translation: CASSGQYGYTF.

The CDR3 is CASSQRTAHRNTQYF. Here the CDR3 DNA reads TGTGCCAGCAGCCAACGGACCGCCCACAGGAATACGCAGTATTTT. The chain has TRBV3-1 (or the pseudogene TRBV3-2) and TRBJ2-3; possibly TRBD1 for D (5 bases). In germline, CDR1 is LGHDT, CDR2 YNNKEL (reference sequence). CDR3 length equals 15 residues. V dropped 2 bases and J dropped 7 bases, with 16 bases sitting between them.

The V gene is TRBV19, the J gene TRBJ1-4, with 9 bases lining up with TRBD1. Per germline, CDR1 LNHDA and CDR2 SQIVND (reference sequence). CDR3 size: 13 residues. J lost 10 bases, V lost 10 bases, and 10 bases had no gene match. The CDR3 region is CATTAQGAGKLFF. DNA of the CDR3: TGTGCCACGACTGCACAGGGGGCAGGAAAACTGTTTTTT.

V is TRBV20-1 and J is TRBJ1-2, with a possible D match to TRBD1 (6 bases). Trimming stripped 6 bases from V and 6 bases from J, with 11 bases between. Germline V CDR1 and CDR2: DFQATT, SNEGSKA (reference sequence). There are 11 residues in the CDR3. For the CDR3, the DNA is TGCAGTGCAAACAGGGATCATGGCTACACCTTC. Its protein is CSANRDHGYTF.

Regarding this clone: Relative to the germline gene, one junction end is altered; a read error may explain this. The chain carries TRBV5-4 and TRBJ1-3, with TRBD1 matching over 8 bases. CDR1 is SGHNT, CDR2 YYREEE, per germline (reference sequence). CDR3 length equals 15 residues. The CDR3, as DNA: TGTGCCAGCAGCACCGGACAGGGCACTGGAGACACCATATATTTT. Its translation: CASSTGQGTGDTIYF.

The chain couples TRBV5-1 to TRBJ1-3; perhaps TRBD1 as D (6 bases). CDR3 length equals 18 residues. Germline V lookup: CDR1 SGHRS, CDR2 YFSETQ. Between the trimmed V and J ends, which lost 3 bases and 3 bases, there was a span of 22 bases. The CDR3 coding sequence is TGCGCCAGCAGCTCGCATAGGAGAGGGGGAGAGAGTGGAAACACCATATATTTT. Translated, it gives CASSSHRRGGESGNTIYF.

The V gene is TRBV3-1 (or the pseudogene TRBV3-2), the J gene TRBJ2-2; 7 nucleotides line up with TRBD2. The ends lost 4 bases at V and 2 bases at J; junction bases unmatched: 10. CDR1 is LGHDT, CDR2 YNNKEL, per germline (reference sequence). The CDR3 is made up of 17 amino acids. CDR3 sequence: CASSPRSLAVNTGELFF. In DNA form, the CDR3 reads TGTGCCAGCAGCCCCCGGAGCCTAGCGGTAAACACCGGGGAGCTGTTTTTT.

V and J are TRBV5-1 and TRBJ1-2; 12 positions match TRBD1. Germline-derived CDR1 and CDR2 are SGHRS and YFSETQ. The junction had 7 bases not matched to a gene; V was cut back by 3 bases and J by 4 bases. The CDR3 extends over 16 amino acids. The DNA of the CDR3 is TGCGCCAGCAGCTCCGGGACAGGGGGCTCGGGCTATGGCTACACCTTC. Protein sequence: CASSSGTGGSGYGYTF.